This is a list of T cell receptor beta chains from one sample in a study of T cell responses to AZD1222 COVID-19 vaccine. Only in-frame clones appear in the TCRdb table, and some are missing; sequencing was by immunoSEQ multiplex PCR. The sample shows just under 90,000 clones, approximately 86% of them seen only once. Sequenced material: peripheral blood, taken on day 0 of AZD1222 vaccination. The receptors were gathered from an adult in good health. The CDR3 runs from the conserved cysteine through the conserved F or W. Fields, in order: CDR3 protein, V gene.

CDR3aa: CASSPRSVSSNYGYTF
v_gene: TRBV18

CDR3aa: CASSLRALIAGTTGELFF
v_gene: TRBV7-3

CDR3aa: CASSPARVSYNEQFF
v_gene: TRBV7-8

CDR3aa: CASSSGGNTGELFF
v_gene: TRBV11-3

CDR3aa: CSVEVSGNTIYF
v_gene: TRBV29-1

CDR3aa: CASSIGVTNTGELFF
v_gene: TRBV19

CDR3aa: CASRTSREQFF
v_gene: TRBV25-1

CDR3aa: CASSLTPSLPGNTIYF
v_gene: TRBV7-2

CDR3aa: CASSLRRGSGRYEQYF
v_gene: TRBV3-1/TRBV3-2

CDR3aa: CASSQGADVYQPQHF
v_gene: TRBV3-1/TRBV3-2

CDR3aa: CASTTGDSGNTIYF
v_gene: TRBV6-5

CDR3aa: CASSPMASGANVLTF
v_gene: TRBV18

CDR3aa: CASSRTGQETQYF
v_gene: TRBV28

CDR3aa: CAISDPMRGRGNTGELFF
v_gene: TRBV10-3

CDR3aa: CASSSIGTGTQYF
v_gene: TRBV2

CDR3aa: CASSFGEGNYGYTF
v_gene: TRBV7-9

CDR3aa: CASSLGPVSYNEQFF
v_gene: TRBV7-3

CDR3aa: CASSDKDSTSYNEQFF
v_gene: TRBV6-1

CDR3aa: CAWSGGNEQYF
v_gene: TRBV30

CDR3aa: CASSPRDRTYEQYF
v_gene: TRBV6-5

CDR3aa: CASSEADRDYGYTF
v_gene: TRBV2

CDR3aa: CASSEQGGTEAFF
v_gene: TRBV10-2